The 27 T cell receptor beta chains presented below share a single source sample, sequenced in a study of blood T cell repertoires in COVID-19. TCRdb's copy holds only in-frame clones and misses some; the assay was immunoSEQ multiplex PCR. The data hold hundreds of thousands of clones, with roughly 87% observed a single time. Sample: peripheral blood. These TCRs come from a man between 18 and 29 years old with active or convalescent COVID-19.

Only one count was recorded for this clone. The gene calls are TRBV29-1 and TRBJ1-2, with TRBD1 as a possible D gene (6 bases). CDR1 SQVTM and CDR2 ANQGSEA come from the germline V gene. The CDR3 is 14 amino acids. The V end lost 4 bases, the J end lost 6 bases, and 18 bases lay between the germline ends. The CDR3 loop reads CSVGRIGQSHGYTF. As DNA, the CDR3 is TGCAGCGTTGGCAGAATTGGACAGTCTCATGGCTACACCTTC.

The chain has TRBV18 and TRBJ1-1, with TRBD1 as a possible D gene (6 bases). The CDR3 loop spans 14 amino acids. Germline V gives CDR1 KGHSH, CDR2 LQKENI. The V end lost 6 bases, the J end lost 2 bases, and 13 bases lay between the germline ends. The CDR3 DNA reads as TGTGCCAGCTCGCCGGACAGTGCCAACACTGAAGCTTTCTTT. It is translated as CASSPDSANTEAFF. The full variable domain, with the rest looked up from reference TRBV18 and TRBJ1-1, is NAGVMQNPRHLVRRRGQEARLRCSPMKGHSHVYWYRQLPEEGLKFMVYLQKENIIDESGMPKERFSAEFPKEGPSILRIQQVVRGDSAAYFCASSPDSANTEAFFGQGTRLTVV.

CDR3 loop: CASSESGGGSTDTQYF. The CDR3 nucleotides read TGTGCCAGCAGTGAAAGTGGGGGCGGGAGCACAGATACGCAGTATTTT. The chain recombines TRBV6-4 with TRBJ2-3; D might be TRBD1 (6 bases). The CDR3 runs to 16 residues. CDR1 is MRHNA, CDR2 SNTAGT, per germline. Trimming cost V 3 bases and J 0 bases, with 13 bases left between them.

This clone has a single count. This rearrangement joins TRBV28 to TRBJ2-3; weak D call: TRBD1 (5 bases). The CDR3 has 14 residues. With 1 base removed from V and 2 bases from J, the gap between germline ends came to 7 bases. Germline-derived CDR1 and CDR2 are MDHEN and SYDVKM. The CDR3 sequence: CASSLSGFTDTQYF. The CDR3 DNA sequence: TGTGCCAGCAGTTTATCAGGGTTCACAGATACGCAGTATTTT.

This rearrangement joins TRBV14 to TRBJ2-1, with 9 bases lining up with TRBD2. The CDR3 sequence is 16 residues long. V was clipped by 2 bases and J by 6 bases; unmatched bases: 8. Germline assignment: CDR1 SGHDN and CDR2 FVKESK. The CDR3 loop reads CASSQYAGGFFNEQFF. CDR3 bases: TGTGCCAGCAGCCAATACGCGGGAGGGTTTTTCAATGAGCAGTTCTTC.

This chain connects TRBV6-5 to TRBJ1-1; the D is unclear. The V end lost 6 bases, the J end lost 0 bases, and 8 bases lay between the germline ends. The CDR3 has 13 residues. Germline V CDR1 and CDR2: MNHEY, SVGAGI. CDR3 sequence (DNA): TGTGCCAGCAGGGACGGGGTGAACACTGAAGCTTTCTTT. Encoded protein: CASRDGVNTEAFF.

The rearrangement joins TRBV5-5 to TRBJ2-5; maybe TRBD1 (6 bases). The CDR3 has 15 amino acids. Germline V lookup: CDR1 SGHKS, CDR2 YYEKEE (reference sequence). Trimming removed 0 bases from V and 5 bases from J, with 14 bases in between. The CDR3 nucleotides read TGTGCCAGCAGCTTGGGATGGGGGCCCGGTGAGACCCAGTACTTC. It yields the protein CASSLGWGPGETQYF.

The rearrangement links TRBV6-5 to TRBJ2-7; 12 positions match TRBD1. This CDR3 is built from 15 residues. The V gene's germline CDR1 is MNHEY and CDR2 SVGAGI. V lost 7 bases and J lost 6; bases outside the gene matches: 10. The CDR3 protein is CASTPGTGGYIEQYF. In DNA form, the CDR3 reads TGTGCCAGCACCCCTGGGACAGGGGGCTATATCGAGCAGTACTTC.

CDR3 loop: CASSLRDFDVLSTDTQYF. The CDR3 DNA reads TGTGCCAGCAGCTTACGGGACTTCGACGTACTTAGCACAGATACGCAGTATTTT. The genes are TRBV7-9 and TRBJ2-3; maybe TRBD2 (6 bases). This CDR3 is 18 amino acids long. The germline V gene encodes CDR1 SEHNR and CDR2 FQNEAQ (reference sequence). V was cut by 2 bases and J by 0 bases, with 18 bases left in between. The full variable domain, its missing parts supplied by reference TRBV7-9 and TRBJ2-3, is DTGVSQNPRHKITKRGQNVTFRCDPISEHNRLYWYRQTLGQGPEFLTYFQNEAQLEKSRLLSDRFSAERPKGSFSTLEIQRTEQGDSAMYLCASSLRDFDVLSTDTQYFGPGTRLTVL.

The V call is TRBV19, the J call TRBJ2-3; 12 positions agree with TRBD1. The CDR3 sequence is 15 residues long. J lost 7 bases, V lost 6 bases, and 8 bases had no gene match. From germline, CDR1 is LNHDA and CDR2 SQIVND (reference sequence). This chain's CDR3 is CASSEPGTGGYTQYF. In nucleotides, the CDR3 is TGTGCCAGTAGCGAACCCGGGACAGGGGGCTATACGCAGTATTTT.

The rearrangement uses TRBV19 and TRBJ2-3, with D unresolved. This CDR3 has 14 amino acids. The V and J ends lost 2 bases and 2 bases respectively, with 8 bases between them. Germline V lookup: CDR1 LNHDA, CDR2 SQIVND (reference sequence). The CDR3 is CASSIRLSTDTQYF. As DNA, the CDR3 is TGTGCCAGTAGTATAAGACTGTCCACAGATACGCAGTATTTT. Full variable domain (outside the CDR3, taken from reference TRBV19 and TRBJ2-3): DGGITQSPKYLFRKEGQNVTLSCEQNLNHDAMYWYRQDPGQGLRLIYYSQIVNDFQKGDIAEGYSVSREKKESFPLTVTSAQKNPTAFYLCASSIRLSTDTQYFGPGTRLTVL.

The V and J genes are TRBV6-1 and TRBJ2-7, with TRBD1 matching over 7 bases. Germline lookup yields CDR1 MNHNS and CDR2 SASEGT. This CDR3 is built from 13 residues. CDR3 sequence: CASSEAVLGQHLV. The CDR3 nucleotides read TGTGCCAGCAGTGAAGCGGTTTTGGGACAGCACCTCGTC.

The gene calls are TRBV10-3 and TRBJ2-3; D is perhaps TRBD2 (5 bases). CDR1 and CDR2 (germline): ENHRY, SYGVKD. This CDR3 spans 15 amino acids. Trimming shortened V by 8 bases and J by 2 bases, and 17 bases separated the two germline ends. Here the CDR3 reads CAIGERERSTDTQYF. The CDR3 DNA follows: TGTGCCATCGGGGAACGGGAACGATCCACAGATACGCAGTATTTT.

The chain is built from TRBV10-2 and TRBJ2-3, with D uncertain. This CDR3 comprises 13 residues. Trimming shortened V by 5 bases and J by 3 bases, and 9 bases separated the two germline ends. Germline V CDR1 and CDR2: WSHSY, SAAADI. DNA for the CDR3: TGCGCCAGCAGTCCGAGAGGTACAGATACGCAGTATTTT. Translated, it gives CASSPRGTDTQYF.

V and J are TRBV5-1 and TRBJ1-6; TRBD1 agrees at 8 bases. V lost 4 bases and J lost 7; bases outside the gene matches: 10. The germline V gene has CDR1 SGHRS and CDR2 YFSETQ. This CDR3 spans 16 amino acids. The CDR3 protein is CASSRHAGQDNSPLHF. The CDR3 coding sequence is TGCGCCAGCAGCCGCCACGCGGGACAGGACAATTCACCCCTCCACTTT.

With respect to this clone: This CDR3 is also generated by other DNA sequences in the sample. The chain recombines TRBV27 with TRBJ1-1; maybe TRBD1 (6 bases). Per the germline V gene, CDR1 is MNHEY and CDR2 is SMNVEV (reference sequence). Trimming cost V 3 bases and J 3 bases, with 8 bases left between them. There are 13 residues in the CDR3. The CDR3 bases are TGTGCCAGCAGTTTCTCAGGGGACACTGAAGCTTTCTTT. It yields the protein CASSFSGDTEAFF.

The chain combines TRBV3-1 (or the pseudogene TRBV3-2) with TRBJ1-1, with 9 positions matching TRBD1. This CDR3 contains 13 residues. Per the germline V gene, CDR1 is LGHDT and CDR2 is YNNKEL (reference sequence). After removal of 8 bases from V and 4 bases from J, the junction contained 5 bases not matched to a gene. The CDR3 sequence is CASQDRGVTEAFF. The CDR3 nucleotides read TGTGCCAGCCAGGACAGGGGTGTCACTGAAGCTTTCTTT.

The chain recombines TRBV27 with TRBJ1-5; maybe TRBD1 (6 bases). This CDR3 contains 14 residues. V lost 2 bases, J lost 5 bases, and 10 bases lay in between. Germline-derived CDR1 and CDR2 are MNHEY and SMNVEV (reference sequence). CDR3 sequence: CASSLKGVDQPQHF. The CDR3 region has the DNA TGTGCCAGCAGTTTAAAGGGGGTCGATCAGCCCCAGCATTTT.

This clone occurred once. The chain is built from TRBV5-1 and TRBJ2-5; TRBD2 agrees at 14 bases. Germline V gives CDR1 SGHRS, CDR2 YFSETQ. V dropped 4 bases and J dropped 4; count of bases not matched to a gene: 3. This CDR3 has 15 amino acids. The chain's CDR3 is CASSLTSGRGETQYF. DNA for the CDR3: TGCGCCAGCAGCCTGACTAGCGGGAGGGGAGAGACCCAGTACTTC.

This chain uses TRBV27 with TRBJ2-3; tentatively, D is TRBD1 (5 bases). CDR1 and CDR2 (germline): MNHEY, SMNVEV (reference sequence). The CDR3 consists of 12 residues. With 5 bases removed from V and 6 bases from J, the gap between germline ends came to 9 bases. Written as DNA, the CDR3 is TGTGCCAGCAGTGTTCCAGGGGATACGCAGTATTTT. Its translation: CASSVPGDTQYF.

CDR3 in DNA: TGCGCCAGCAGCCAAATTACGGTCCATAATGAAAAACTGTTTTTT. Its protein product is CASSQITVHNEKLFF. The genes are TRBV4-1 and TRBJ1-4; D not certain. Germline values: CDR1 MGHRA, CDR2 YSYEKL. The CDR3 totals 15 residues. V lost 2 bases, J lost 4 bases, and 11 bases lay in between.

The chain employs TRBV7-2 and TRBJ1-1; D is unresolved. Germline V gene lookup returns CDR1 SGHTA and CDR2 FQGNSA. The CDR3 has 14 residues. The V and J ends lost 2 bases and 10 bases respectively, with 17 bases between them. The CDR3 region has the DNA TGTGCCAGCAGCTTAACGCGGGAAACGAACGTAGCTTTCTTT. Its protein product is CASSLTRETNVAFF.

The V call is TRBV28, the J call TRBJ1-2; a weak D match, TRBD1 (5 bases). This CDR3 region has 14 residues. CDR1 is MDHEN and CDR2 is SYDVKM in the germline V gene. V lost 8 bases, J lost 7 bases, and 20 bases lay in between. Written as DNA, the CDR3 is TGTGCCAGCGGCGGCCGTAAAACAAGGGGTGGCTACACCTTC. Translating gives CASGGRKTRGGYTF.

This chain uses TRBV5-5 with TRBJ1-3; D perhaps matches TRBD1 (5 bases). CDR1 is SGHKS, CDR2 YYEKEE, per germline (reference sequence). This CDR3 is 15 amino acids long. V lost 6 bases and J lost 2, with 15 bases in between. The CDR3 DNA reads TGTGCCAGCAAACAGGCCAATAACCCTGGAAACACCATATATTTT. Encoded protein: CASKQANNPGNTIYF.

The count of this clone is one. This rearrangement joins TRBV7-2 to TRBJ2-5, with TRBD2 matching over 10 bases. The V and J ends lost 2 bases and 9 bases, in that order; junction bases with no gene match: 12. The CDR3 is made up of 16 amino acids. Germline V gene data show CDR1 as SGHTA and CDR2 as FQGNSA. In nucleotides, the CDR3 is TGTGCCAGCAGCTTACGAGCTAGCGGGGGCCCGGGGGCCCAGTACTTC. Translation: CASSLRASGGPGAQYF.

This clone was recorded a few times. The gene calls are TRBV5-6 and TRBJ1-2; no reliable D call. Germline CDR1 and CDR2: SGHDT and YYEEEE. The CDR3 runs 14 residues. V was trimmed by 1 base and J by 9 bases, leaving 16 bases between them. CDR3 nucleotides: TGTGCCAGCAGCTTGATTGCCCGGCCCGGGAGCTACACCTTC. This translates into CASSLIARPGSYTF.

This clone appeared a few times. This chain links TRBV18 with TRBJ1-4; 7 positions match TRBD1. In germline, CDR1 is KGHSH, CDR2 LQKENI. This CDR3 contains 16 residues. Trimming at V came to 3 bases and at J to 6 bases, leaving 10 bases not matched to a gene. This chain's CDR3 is CASSPFRQGRDEKLFF. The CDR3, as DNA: TGTGCCAGCTCACCGTTCCGACAGGGTCGGGATGAAAAACTGTTTTTT.